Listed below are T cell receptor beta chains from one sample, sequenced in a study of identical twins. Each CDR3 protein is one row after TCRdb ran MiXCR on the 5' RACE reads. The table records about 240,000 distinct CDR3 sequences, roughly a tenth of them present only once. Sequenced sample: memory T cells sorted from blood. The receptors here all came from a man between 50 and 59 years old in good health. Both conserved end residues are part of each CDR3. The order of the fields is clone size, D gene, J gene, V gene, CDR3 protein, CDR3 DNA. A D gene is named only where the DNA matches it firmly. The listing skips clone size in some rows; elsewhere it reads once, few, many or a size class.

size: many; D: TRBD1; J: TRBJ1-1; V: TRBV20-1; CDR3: CSAFQGAMAGTEAFF; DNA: TGCAGTGCTTTCCAGGGGGCGATGGCAGGCACTGAAGCTTTCTTT
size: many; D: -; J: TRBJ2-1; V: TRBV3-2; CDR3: CASSLTGGLAGVKMSSYNEQFF; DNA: TGTGCCAGCAGCCTAACCGGGGGACTAGCGGGAGTTAAAATGAGCTCCTACAATGAGCAGTTCTTC
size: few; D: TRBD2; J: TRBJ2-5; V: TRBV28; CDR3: CASSPGASGSETQYF; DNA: TGTGCCAGCAGCCCTGGGGCTAGCGGGAGCGAGACCCAGTACTTC
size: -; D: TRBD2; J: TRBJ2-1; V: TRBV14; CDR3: CASSQDRSSGIYEQFF; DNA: TGTGCCAGCAGCCAAGATCGGTCTAGCGGAATCTATGAGCAGTTCTTC
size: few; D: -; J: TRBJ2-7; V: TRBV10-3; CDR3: CATNGRLDYEQYF; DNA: TGTGCCACCAACGGGCGGTTAGACTACGAGCAGTACTTC
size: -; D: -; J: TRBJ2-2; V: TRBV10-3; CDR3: CAISEGAFSGELFF; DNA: TGTGCCATCAGTGAGGGGGCATTCTCCGGGGAGCTGTTTTTT
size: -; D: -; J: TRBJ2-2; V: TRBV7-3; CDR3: CASQASVTGELFF; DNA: TGTGCCAGCCAGGCAAGCGTCACCGGGGAGCTGTTTTTT
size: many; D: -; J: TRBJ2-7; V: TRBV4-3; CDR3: CASSQDPAGVYEQYF; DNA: TGCGCCAGCAGCCAAGATCCAGCGGGCGTCTACGAGCAGTACTTC
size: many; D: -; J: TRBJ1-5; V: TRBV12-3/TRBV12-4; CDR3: CASSFQGPNQPQHF; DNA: TGTGCCAGCAGTTTTCAGGGGCCCAATCAGCCCCAGCATTTT
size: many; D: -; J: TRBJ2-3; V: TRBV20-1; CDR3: CSANRGSGDNTDTQYF; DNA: TGCAGTGCTAATAGGGGTAGCGGCGACAACACAGATACGCAGTATTTT
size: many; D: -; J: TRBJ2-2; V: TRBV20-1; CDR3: CSAEGLGKNTGELFF; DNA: TGCAGTGCTGAGGGACTGGGAAAGAACACCGGGGAGCTGTTTTTT
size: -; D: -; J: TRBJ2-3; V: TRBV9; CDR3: CASSGTPTDTQYF; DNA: TGTGCCAGCAGCGGCACTCCCACAGATACGCAGTATTTT
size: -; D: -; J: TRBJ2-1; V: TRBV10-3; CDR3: CASLGGETYNEQFF; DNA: TGTGCATCTCTTGGGGGAGAGACTTACAATGAGCAGTTCTTC
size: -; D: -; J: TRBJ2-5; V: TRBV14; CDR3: CASSQLQTQYF; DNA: TGTGCCAGCAGCCAATTGCAGACCCAGTACTTC
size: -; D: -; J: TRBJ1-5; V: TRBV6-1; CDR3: CASSSGQPQHF; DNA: TGTGCCAGCAGTTCGGGCCAGCCCCAGCATTTT
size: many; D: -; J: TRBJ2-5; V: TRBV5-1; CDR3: CASSLTGRQETQYF; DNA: TGCGCCAGCAGCTTAACGGGGCGCCAAGAGACCCAGTACTTC
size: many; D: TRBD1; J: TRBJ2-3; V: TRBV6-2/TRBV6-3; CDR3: CASSYSTGSRTDTQYF; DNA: TGTGCCAGCAGTTACTCGACAGGGAGTAGGACAGATACGCAGTATTTT
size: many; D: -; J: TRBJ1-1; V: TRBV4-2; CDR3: CASSQGRGRERRTEAFF; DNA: TGTGCCAGCAGCCAAGGCAGGGGCCGCGAAAGGCGCACTGAAGCTTTCTTT
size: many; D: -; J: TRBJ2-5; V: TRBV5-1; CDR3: CASRVGEETQYF; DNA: TGCGCCAGCAGAGTCGGGGAAGAGACCCAGTACTTC
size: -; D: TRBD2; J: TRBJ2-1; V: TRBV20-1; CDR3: CSATKREGYNEQFF; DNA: TGCAGTGCTACCAAGCGGGAGGGTTACAATGAGCAGTTCTTC
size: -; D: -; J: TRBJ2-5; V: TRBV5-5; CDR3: CASSTPLGGETQYF; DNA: TGTGCCAGCAGCACCCCCTTGGGCGGAGAGACCCAGTACTTC
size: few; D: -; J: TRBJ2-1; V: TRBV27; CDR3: CASSSFTGSHNEQFF; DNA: TGTGCCAGCAGCTCTTTTACCGGGTCACACAATGAGCAGTTCTTC
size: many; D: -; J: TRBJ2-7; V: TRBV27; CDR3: CASKLGGGPYEQYF; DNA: TGTGCCAGCAAACTTGGAGGTGGCCCCTACGAGCAGTACTTC
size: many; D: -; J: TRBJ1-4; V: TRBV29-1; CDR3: CSASPGTNEKLFF; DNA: TGCAGCGCGTCTCCGGGGACTAATGAAAAACTGTTTTTT
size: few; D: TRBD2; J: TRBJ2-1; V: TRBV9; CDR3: CASSGSGGAHEQFF; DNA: TGTGCCAGCAGCGGAAGCGGGGGGGCCCATGAGCAGTTCTTC
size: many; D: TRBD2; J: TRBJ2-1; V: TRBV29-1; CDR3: CSVVSMTSGRNNEQFF; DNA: TGCAGCGTTGTATCTATGACTAGCGGGCGTAACAATGAGCAGTTCTTC
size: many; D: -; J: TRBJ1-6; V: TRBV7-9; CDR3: CASSLRLSSNSPLHF; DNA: TGTGCCAGCAGCTTAAGGCTCAGTTCTAATTCACCCCTCCACTTT
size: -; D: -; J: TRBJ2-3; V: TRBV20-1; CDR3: CSAHRVGDTQYF; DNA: TGCAGTGCTCACCGAGTAGGGGATACGCAGTATTTT
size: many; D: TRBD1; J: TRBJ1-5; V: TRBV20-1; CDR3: CSAINLGQADYQPQHF; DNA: TGCAGTGCCATAAACCTCGGACAGGCGGATTATCAGCCCCAGCATTTT
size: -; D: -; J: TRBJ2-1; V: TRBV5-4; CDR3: CASSSTAGEQFF; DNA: TGTGCCAGCAGCTCGACCGCGGGTGAGCAGTTCTTC
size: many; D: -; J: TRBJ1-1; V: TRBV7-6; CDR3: CASSRGPANTEAFF; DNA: TGTGCCAGCAGCAGGGGTCCGGCGAACACTGAAGCTTTCTTT
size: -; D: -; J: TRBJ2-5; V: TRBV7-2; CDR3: CASSLIDLRGETQYF; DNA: TGTGCCAGCAGCTTAATAGACCTGAGAGGAGAGACCCAGTACTTC
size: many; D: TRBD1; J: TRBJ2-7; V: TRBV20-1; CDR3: CSAYPRGSGYEQYF; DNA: TGCAGTGCCTACCCCAGGGGGTCAGGCTACGAGCAGTACTTC
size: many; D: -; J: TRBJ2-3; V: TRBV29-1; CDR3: CSVEGSTQDTQYF; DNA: TGCAGCGTTGAAGGCTCCACGCAGGATACGCAGTATTTT
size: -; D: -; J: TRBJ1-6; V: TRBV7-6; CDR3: CASSLELNSPLHF; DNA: TGTGCCAGCAGCTTAGAGCTTAATTCACCCCTCCACTTT
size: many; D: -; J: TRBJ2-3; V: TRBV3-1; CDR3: CASSQDILATITDTQYF; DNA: TGTGCCAGCAGCCAAGATATCCTAGCTACTATCACAGATACGCAGTATTTT
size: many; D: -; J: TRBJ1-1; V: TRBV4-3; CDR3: CASSQWTGMNTEAFF; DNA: TGCGCCAGCAGCCAGTGGACGGGCATGAACACTGAAGCTTTCTTT
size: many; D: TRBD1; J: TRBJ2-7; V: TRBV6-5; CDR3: CASSSQDRDVYEQYF; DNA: TGTGCCAGCAGTTCCCAGGACAGGGACGTTTACGAGCAGTACTTC
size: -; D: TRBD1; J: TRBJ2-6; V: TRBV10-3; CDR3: CATNRDRVLSGANVLTF; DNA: TGTGCCACAAACCGGGACAGGGTTCTCTCTGGGGCCAACGTCCTGACTTTC
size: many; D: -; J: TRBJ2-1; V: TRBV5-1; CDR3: CASSSQSGPAWEQFF; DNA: TGCGCCAGCAGCTCACAGAGCGGGCCCGCTTGGGAGCAGTTCTTC
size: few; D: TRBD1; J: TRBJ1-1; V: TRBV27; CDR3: CASSFTGGTEAFF; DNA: TGTGCCAGCAGTTTTACAGGGGGCACTGAAGCTTTCTTT
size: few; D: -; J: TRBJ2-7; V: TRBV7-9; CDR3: CASSLASAHEEQYF; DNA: TGTGCCAGCAGCTTGGCAAGTGCTCACGAGGAGCAGTACTTC
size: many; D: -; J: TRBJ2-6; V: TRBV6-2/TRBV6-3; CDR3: CASGRGSGANVLTF; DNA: TGTGCCAGCGGGAGAGGCTCTGGGGCCAACGTCCTGACTTTC
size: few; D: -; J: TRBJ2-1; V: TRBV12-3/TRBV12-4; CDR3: CASSSGYLISYNEQFF; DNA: TGTGCCAGCAGCTCGGGGTACCTTATCTCCTACAATGAGCAGTTCTTC
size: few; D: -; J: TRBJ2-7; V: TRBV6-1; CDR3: CASSARRGREQYF; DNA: TGTGCCAGCAGCGCGCGACGGGGGAGGGAGCAGTACTTC
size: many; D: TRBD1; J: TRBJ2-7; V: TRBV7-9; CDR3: CASSLGGTGGHEQYF; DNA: TGTGCCAGCAGCTTAGGCGGGACAGGGGGCCACGAGCAGTACTTC
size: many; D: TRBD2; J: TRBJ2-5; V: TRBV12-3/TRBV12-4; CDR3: CASSLSSGGTVQETQYF; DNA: TGTGCCAGCAGTTTATCCAGCGGGGGGACCGTACAAGAGACCCAGTACTTC